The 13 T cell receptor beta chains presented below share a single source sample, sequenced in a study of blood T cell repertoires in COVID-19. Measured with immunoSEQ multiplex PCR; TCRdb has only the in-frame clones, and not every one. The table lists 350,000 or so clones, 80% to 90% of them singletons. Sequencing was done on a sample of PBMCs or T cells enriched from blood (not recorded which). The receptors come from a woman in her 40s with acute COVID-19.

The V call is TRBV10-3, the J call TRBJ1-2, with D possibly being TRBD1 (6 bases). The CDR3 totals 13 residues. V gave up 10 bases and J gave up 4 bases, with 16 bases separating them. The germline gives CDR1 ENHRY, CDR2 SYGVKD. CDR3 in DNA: TGTGCCACCTCATCGACAGGCGTCTATGGCTACACCTTC. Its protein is CATSSTGVYGYTF.

The CDR3, as DNA: TGTGCTAGTGGTTTAGACAAGGGAGGGACCCAGCATTTT. This encodes CASGLDKGGTQHF. This chain joins TRBV12-5 and TRBJ1-5; D remains ambiguous. From germline, CDR1 is LGHNT and CDR2 FRNRAP. V shed 3 bases and J shed 11 bases, with 14 bases lying between them. The CDR3 is 13 amino acids.

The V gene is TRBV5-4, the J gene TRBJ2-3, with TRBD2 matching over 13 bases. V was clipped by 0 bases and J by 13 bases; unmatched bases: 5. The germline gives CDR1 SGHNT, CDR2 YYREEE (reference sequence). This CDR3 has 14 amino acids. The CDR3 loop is CASSLGTSGRGEYF. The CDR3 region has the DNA TGTGCCAGCAGCTTGGGTACTAGCGGGAGGGGAGAGTATTTT.

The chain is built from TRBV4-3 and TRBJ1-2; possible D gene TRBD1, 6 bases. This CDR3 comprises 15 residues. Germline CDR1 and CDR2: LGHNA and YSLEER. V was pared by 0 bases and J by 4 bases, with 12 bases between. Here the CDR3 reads CASSQEFEQGYGYTF. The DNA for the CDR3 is TGCGCCAGCAGCCAAGAGTTCGAACAGGGCTATGGCTACACCTTC.

Here the CDR3 DNA reads TGTGCCAGCAGTCCACCGACAGCCCGAACAGAAGCTTTCTTT. Translation gives CASSPPTARTEAFF. The chain employs TRBV28 and TRBJ1-1; perhaps TRBD1 as D (5 bases). The V gene lost 5 bases and the J gene lost 8 bases, with 18 bases spanning the gap. CDR1 and CDR2 (germline): MDHEN, SYDVKM. The CDR3 contains 14 residues.

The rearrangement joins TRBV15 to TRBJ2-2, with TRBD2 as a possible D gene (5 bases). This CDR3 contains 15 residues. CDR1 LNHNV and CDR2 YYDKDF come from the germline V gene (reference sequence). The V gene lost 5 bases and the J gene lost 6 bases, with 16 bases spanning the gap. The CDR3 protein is CATSPPAVRAGELFF. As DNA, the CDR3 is TGTGCCACCAGCCCGCCTGCGGTGAGGGCCGGGGAGCTGTTTTTT.

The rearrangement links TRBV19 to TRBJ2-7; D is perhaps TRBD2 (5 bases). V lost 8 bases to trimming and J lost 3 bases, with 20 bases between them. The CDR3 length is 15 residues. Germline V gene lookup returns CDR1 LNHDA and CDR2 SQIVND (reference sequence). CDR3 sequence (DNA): TGTGCCAGTGAAACCGGTAGGACTGCGGTCTACGAGCAGTACTTC. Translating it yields CASETGRTAVYEQYF.

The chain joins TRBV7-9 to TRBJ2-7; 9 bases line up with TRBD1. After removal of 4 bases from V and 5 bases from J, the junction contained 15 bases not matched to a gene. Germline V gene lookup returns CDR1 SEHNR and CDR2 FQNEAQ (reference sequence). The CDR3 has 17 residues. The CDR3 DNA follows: TGTGCCAGCAGCTCTCCTAGTCCGGGACAGGGTTTTAACGAGCAGTACTTC. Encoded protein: CASSSPSPGQGFNEQYF.

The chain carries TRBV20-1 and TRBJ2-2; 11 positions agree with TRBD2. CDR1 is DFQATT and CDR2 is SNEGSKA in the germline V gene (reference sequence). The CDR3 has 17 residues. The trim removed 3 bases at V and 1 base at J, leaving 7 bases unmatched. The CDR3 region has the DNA TGCAGTGCTAGTATGCACGGGACTAGCGGGAACACCGGGGAGCTGTTTTTT. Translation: CSASMHGTSGNTGELFF.

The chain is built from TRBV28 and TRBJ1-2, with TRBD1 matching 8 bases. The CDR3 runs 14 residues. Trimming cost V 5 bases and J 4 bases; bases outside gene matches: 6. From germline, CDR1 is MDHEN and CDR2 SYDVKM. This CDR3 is CASSPGTGTYGYTF. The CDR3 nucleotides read TGTGCCAGCAGTCCCGGGACAGGCACCTATGGCTACACCTTC.

This CDR3 reads CASSESGRLANYGYTF. The DNA for the CDR3 is TGTGCCAGCAGTGAATCTGGCAGGTTAGCTAACTATGGCTACACCTTC. V gene TRBV2 combines with J gene TRBJ1-2; no firm D call. The CDR3 is 16 amino acids. Trimming took 2 bases from V and 0 from J, leaving 13 bases between them. Germline CDR1 is SNHLY and CDR2 is FYNNEI.

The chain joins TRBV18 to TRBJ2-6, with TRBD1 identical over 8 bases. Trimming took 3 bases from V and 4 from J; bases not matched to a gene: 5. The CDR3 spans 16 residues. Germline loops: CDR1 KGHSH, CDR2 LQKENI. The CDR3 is CASSPDRGVGANVLTF. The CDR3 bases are TGTGCCAGCTCACCTGACAGGGGAGTAGGGGCCAACGTCCTGACTTTC. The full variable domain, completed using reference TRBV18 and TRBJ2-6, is NAGVMQNPRHLVRRRGQEARLRCSPMKGHSHVYWYRQLPEEGLKFMVYLQKENIIDESGMPKERFSAEFPKEGPSILRIQQVVRGDSAAYFCASSPDRGVGANVLTFGAGSRLTVL.

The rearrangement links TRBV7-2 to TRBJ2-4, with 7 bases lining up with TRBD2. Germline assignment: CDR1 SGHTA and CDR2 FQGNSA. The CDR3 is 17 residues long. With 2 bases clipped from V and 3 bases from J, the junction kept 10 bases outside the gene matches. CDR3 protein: CASSLPWRGRGKNIQYF. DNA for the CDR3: TGTGCCAGCAGCTTACCGTGGCGGGGGAGGGGCAAAAACATTCAGTACTTC.